This TCR beta chain was identified in a study of blood T cells in healthy people across ages. Study findings and constraints: Bulk PBMC profiling left naive and antigen-experienced comparisons inconclusive. Donors of long life had a larger count of naive CD4+ cells and greater diversity than aged donors.

Then a second PCR, running roughly 6 to 12 cycles, was carried out with a sample-barcoded 5' primer and a J-beta primer mix. In TCRdb, the 5' RACE reads were re-called with MiXCR into one record per CDR3 protein. This sample has almost 1 million distinct CDR3 sequences, with about 51% found just once. The CDR3 totals 18 residues. Germline-derived CDR1 and CDR2 are MGHRA and YSYEKL. V lost 3 bases to trimming and J lost 0 bases; unmatched junction nucleotides: 5. In its sample, this clonotype was seen a few times. Its antigen remains unidentified. The material sequenced was blood. This receptor was obtained from a woman aged 55 to 70 in good health. The gene calls are TRBV4-1 and TRBJ2-5; TRBD2 matches at 15 bases. CDR3 protein: CASSQLGTSGGYQETQYF. CDR3 coding DNA: TGCGCCAGCAGCCAGCTAGGGACTAGCGGGGGGTACCAAGAGACCCAGTACTTC.